This is a list of T cell receptor beta chains from one sample in a study of T cell responses to AZD1222 COVID-19 vaccine. Assay used: immunoSEQ multiplex PCR; TCRdb lists only in-frame clones, some missing. Here the sample spans under 200,000 clones, around 93% being singletons. The sample here was peripheral blood, taken on day 0 of AZD1222 vaccination. Source of these receptors: an adult in good health. Both conserved end residues are part of each CDR3. The D gene is left open where the match is weak. Size tells how often a clone was seen (once, few, many) or the class of an expanded clone, and some rows leave it out.

TRBV29-1	TRBJ2-7	TRBD1	.	TGCAGCGTCCCGGGACAGGGCTTGGACGAGCAGTACTTC	CSVPGQGLDEQYF
TRBV6-5	TRBJ1-5	.	.	TGTGCCAGCAGCACCGACAGGAACAGCAATCAGCCCCAGCATTTT	CASSTDRNSNQPQHF
TRBV7-2	TRBJ2-7	.	.	TGTGCCAGCAGTATCCAAGGCAGGGTTTCTGAGCAGTACTTC	CASSIQGRVSEQYF
TRBV5-1	TRBJ2-7	TRBD1	.	TGCGCCAGCAGCTTTCGGGACAGGGGAGGCGAGCAGTACTTC	CASSFRDRGGEQYF
TRBV5-1	TRBJ2-5	TRBD2	.	TGCGCCAGCAGCTTGTTACCAGCGGGAGTTGGGGAGACCCAGTACTTC	CASSLLPAGVGETQYF
TRBV6-5	TRBJ2-1	.	.	TGTGCCAGCAGTTACACGCCAGATCACTCCTACAATGAGCAGTTCTTC	CASSYTPDHSYNEQFF
TRBV15	TRBJ1-2	.	.	TGTGCCACCAGCAGGGGACTACTTAACTATGGCTACACCTTC	CATSRGLLNYGYTF
TRBV12-5	TRBJ1-5	TRBD1	few	TGTGCTAGTGGCCGAGGGGGCGATCAGCCCCAGCATTTT	CASGRGGDQPQHF
TRBV10-3	TRBJ2-5	.	.	TGTGCCATCAGTCCCCGGACCCCCACCTCGGGGGAGACCCAGTACTTC	CAISPRTPTSGETQYF
TRBV27	TRBJ2-7	.	.	TGTGCCAGCAGTTTAGCCTCACAGGGAGGACTGTTCTTCTACGAGCAGTACTTC	CASSLASQGGLFFYEQYF
TRBV5-5	TRBJ1-2	TRBD1	.	TGTGCCAGCAGCTTGGGGGGACAGGGCTATGGCTACACCTTC	CASSLGGQGYGYTF
TRBV28	TRBJ1-2	.	.	TGTGCCAGCAGTTCCGGGGTATGGGATGGCTACACCTTC	CASSSGVWDGYTF
TRBV30	TRBJ2-7	.	.	TGTGCCTGGAGTGTAGGGCTAGGGGGTTCCTACGAGCAGTACTTC	CAWSVGLGGSYEQYF
TRBV27	TRBJ2-2	.	.	TGTGCCAGCAGTCACCAGGGGCGGGCCGGGGAGCTGTTTTTT	CASSHQGRAGELFF
TRBV24-1	TRBJ2-1	.	.	TGTGCCACCAGTTCTAGAGGGACTGAAGCCTACAATGAGCAGTTCTTC	CATSSRGTEAYNEQFF
TRBV6-2/TRBV6-3	TRBJ1-5	.	.	TGTGCCAGCAGTAGGGACGGCAGTAGGCCCCAGCATTTT	CASSRDGSRPQHF
TRBV27	TRBJ1-2	.	.	TGTGCCAGCAGTTCCAACAAAGCAGGGGCGCGGGGCTACACCTTC	CASSSNKAGARGYTF
TRBV5-1	TRBJ2-5	.	.	TGCGCCAGCAGCTTGGAGGGTCGGGCAGGGCATGAGACCCAGTACTTC	CASSLEGRAGHETQYF
TRBV5-1	TRBJ2-7	TRBD1	.	TGCGCCAGCAGCTTGGAGCACGGACAGGCCTACGAGCAGTACTTC	CASSLEHGQAYEQYF
TRBV14	TRBJ1-6	.	.	TGTGCCAGCAGCCAAATGACAGTTAATTCACCCCTCCACTTT	CASSQMTVNSPLHF
TRBV11-3	TRBJ2-1	.	.	TGTGCCAGCAGCTTCGACAGTCGGGGCTACCCTAGGTTCTTC	CASSFDSRGYPRFF
TRBV2	TRBJ1-6	TRBD1	.	TGTGCCAGCAGTGAGGGACAGGGGGCAAATTCACCCCTCCACTTT	CASSEGQGANSPLHF
TRBV28	TRBJ2-7	.	.	TGTGCCAGCAGGCCGAGAAAGGGGTCCTACGAGCAGTACTTC	CASRPRKGSYEQYF
TRBV12-3/TRBV12-4	TRBJ1-1	.	.	TGTGCCAGCAGTTCAGACCTGAACACTGAAGCTTTCTTT	CASSSDLNTEAFF
TRBV3-1/TRBV3-2	TRBJ2-3	TRBD2	.	TGTGCCAGCAGCCAAACCCGCCTACTAGCGACCCTAAATACGCAGTATTTT	CASSQTRLLATLNTQYF
TRBV7-3	TRBJ2-1	TRBD2	once	TGTGCCAGCAGCTTAAAGAGGGAGGGTGAGCAGTTCTTC	CASSLKREGEQFF
TRBV5-6	TRBJ2-7	.	.	TGTGCCAGCAGCTTTTTGGGAGAGCAGTACTTC	CASSFLGEQYF
TRBV4-3	TRBJ2-3	.	.	TGCGCCAGCAGCCCTGAGACAGGAACCACAGATACGCAGTATTTT	CASSPETGTTDTQYF
TRBV28	TRBJ1-5	.	once	TGTGCCAGCAGACCGGGTCACCTTAGCAATCAGCCCCAGCATTTT	CASRPGHLSNQPQHF
TRBV20-1	TRBJ1-3	.	few	TGCAGTGCTAGTCACGGACTCGACTCTGGAAACACCATATATTTT	CSASHGLDSGNTIYF